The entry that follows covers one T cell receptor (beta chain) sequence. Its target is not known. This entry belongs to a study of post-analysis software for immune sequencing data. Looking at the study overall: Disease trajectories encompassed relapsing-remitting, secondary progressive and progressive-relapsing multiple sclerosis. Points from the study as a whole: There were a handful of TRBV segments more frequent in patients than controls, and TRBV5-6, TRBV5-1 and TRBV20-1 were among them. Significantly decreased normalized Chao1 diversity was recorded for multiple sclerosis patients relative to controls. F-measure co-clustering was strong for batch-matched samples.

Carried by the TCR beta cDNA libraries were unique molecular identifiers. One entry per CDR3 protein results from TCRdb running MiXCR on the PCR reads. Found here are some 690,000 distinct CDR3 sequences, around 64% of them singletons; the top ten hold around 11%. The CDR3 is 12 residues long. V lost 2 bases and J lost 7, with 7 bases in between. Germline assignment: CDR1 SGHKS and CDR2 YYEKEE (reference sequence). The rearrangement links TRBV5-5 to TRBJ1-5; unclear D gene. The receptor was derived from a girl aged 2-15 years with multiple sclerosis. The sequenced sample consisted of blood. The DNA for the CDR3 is TGTGCCAGCAGCTTCGAAGAGCAGCCCCAGCATTTT. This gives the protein CASSFEEQPQHF. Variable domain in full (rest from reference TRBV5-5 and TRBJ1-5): DAGVTQSPTHLIKTRGQQVTLRCSPISGHKSVSWYQQVLGQGPQFIFQYYEKEERGRGNFPDRFSARQFPNYSSELNVNALLLGDSALYLCASSFEEQPQHFGDGTRLSIL.